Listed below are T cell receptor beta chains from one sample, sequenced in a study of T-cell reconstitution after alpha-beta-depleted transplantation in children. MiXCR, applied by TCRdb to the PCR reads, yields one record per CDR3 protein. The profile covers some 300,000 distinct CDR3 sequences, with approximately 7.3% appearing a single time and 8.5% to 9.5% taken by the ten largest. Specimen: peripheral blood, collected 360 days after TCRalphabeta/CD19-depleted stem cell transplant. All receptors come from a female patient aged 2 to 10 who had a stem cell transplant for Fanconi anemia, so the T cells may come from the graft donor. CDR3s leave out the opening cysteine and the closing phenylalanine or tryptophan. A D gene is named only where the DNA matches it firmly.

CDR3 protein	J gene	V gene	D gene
ASSEGATDTQY	TRBJ2-3	TRBV10-2	.
ASSKPGRYTEAF	TRBJ1-1	TRBV12-3/TRBV12-4	.
ASSQVAGVSGELF	TRBJ2-2	TRBV3-1	TRBD2
ASSLDPVYGYT	TRBJ1-2	TRBV28	.
ASSPTATDVYGYT	TRBJ1-2	TRBV5-5	.
ASSRSFRAGAF	TRBJ1-1	TRBV28	.
ASSSIHRVSPSNYGYT	TRBJ1-2	TRBV28	.
ASSLGFGGNTEAF	TRBJ1-1	TRBV5-1	.
ATSRDRGLSQPQH	TRBJ1-5	TRBV15	.
SRSGPGETQY	TRBJ2-5	TRBV29-1	.
SASASLKTEAF	TRBJ1-1	TRBV20-1	.
ASSSGTSGSWVTKNIQY	TRBJ2-4	TRBV28	TRBD2
ATRGQGGYT	TRBJ1-2	TRBV6-5	.
ASEVRRGQGSYEQY	TRBJ2-7	TRBV11-2	.
ATSDVGTAQNTGELF	TRBJ2-2	TRBV24-1	TRBD1
SARDRWWGDQETQY	TRBJ2-5	TRBV20-1	.
SARGDRAKGPQH	TRBJ1-5	TRBV20-1	TRBD1
ASNPGGTVFQPQH	TRBJ1-5	TRBV19	TRBD1
ASSLDRTYQETQY	TRBJ2-5	TRBV13	.
ASSPQDQFNEQF	TRBJ2-1	TRBV5-6	.
ASVRDYHTDTQY	TRBJ2-3	TRBV5-1	TRBD2
ASSFSGPPNTGELF	TRBJ2-2	TRBV5-1	.
ASSQASRGGSTETQY	TRBJ2-5	TRBV4-2	.
ASDLNRQF	TRBJ2-1	TRBV6-5	.
ASRTNRGGSYGYT	TRBJ1-2	TRBV27	TRBD1
ASSDTLSGNTIY	TRBJ1-3	TRBV7-2	.
ASNGDRGNEKLF	TRBJ1-4	TRBV2	TRBD1
ASSFGRRVPSGANVLT	TRBJ2-6	TRBV12-3/TRBV12-4	.
SASRTATYGYT	TRBJ1-2	TRBV20-1	.
AISEPGSVGWETQY	TRBJ2-5	TRBV10-3	.
ASSLRTAVENTEAF	TRBJ1-1	TRBV5-1	.
SASGDNEQY	TRBJ2-7	TRBV20-1	.
ASTGLYEQY	TRBJ2-7	TRBV25-1	.
ASSLWSGGQEYEQY	TRBJ2-7	TRBV28	TRBD2
ASSVLVEGEAF	TRBJ1-1	TRBV9	.
SARGQGVPYNSPLH	TRBJ1-6	TRBV20-1	TRBD1
SAKGPGGDTQY	TRBJ2-3	TRBV20-1	.
ASSPGDRAPSYEQY	TRBJ2-7	TRBV5-1	.
ASSRDRAILTDTQY	TRBJ2-3	TRBV12-3/TRBV12-4	TRBD1
ASSSIAGGPYEQY	TRBJ2-7	TRBV7-6	TRBD2
ASSLGLGPHGEQF	TRBJ2-1	TRBV5-5	.
ASSPTHGSSYNEQF	TRBJ2-1	TRBV7-9	.
ATSEGTGSGQPQH	TRBJ1-5	TRBV24-1	TRBD1
ASTHGDEQF	TRBJ2-1	TRBV6-5	.
ASSEDRDRGYT	TRBJ1-2	TRBV12-3/TRBV12-4	TRBD1